A selection of T cell receptor beta chains follows, all from one sample in a study of cytomegalovirus exposure and HLA in healthy donors. TCRdb's copy holds only in-frame clones and misses some; the assay was immunoSEQ multiplex PCR. The sample carries fewer than 250,000 clones, just under 75% recorded once. Sequencing used PBMCs. The receptors stem from a man under 40 in good health and CMV-seropositive. Both conserved end residues are part of each CDR3. D genes are given only for firm matches. Clone size appears in some rows only: once, few, many, or a class for an expanded clone.

D gene	V gene	J gene	CDR3 length	clone size	CDR3 protein	CDR3 DNA
NA	TRBV4-3	TRBJ2-6	17	NA	CASSQVGGDSGANVLTF	TGCGCCAGCAGCCAAGTAGGGGGGGACTCTGGGGCCAACGTCCTGACTTTC
NA	TRBV7-9	TRBJ2-7	16	NA	CASSLGVRLGPDEQYF	TGTGCCAGCAGCTTAGGGGTTAGACTAGGACCGGATGAGCAGTACTTC
TRBD2	TRBV10-3	TRBJ2-3	16	NA	CATRLAGAIFTDTQYF	TGTGCCACCCGACTAGCGGGAGCCATTTTCACAGATACGCAGTATTTT
TRBD1	TRBV5-1	TRBJ1-2	16	NA	CASILFPGQGADGYTF	TGCGCCAGCATCTTATTCCCGGGACAGGGGGCTGATGGCTACACCTTC
TRBD1	TRBV18	TRBJ1-3	16	NA	CASSFGQGETGNTIYF	TGTGCCAGCTCATTCGGACAGGGAGAGACTGGAAACACCATATATTTT
TRBD1	TRBV9	TRBJ1-1	14	NA	CASSDDRGQTEAFF	TGTGCCAGCAGCGACGACAGGGGGCAAACTGAAGCTTTCTTT
NA	TRBV11-2	TRBJ2-1	15	few	CASSRSGPYYNEQFF	TGTGCCAGCAGCCGCAGTGGGCCGTACTACAATGAGCAGTTCTTC
NA	TRBV4-1	TRBJ2-3	13	NA	CASSWASTDTQYF	TGCGCCAGCAGCTGGGCCAGCACAGATACGCAGTATTTT
NA	TRBV5-1	TRBJ1-2	14	NA	CASSLPTAADGYTF	TGCGCCAGCAGCTTGCCGACAGCTGCAGATGGCTACACCTTC
NA	TRBV11-3	TRBJ2-5	15	NA	CASSAGVPYQETQYF	TGTGCCAGCAGCGCCGGGGTCCCGTACCAAGAGACCCAGTACTTC
TRBD1	TRBV10-3	TRBJ1-1	15	NA	CAISGQGAGNTEAFF	TGTGCCATCAGCGGACAGGGGGCGGGGAACACTGAAGCTTTCTTT